This TCR beta chain was observed in a study of blood T cell repertoires in COVID-19. Study details: From the United States, Italy and Spain came samples of acute and convalescent COVID-19. Sample material is recorded as cDNA or gDNA derived from T cells, B-cell-depleted T cells, or PBMCs.

The CDR3 covers 13 residues. The V gene end was trimmed by 10 bases and the J gene end by 5 bases; junction bases not matched to a gene: 10. The germline V gene has CDR1 SGHTA and CDR2 FQGNSA. Clones were read by immunoSEQ multiplex PCR, and TCRdb kept only the in-frame ones, dropping some. The data contain some 240,000 clones, 75% to 90% of them singletons. The TCR sequence derives from a woman aged 55-70 years with active or convalescent COVID-19. The sequenced sample consisted of peripheral blood. The V and J genes are TRBV7-2 and TRBJ1-1; 7 bases are a match to TRBD1. CDR3: CATGEGGRTEAFF. CDR3 in DNA: TGTGCCACCGGGGAAGGGGGCCGAACTGAAGCTTTCTTT.